The 8 T cell receptor beta chains in this list originate from one sample, sequenced in a study of blood T cell repertoires in COVID-19. The method was immunoSEQ multiplex PCR; TCRdb's version includes in-frame clones alone and lacks a portion of them. This table holds about 110,000 clones, over 60% found once. Source material: peripheral blood. The receptors stem from a man at least 80 years old with COVID-19, enrolled during active disease.

This sequence joins TRBV27 and TRBJ1-1; 8 bases line up with TRBD1. Germline CDR1 reads MNHEY; CDR2 reads SMNVEV (reference sequence). The CDR3 has 17 amino acids. The trim removed 5 bases at V and 1 base at J, leaving 12 bases unmatched. In DNA form, the CDR3 reads TGTGCCAGCAGTCCAGGGACAGGTTTCGATACGAACACTGAAGCTTTCTTT. It encodes CASSPGTGFDTNTEAFF.

V is TRBV24-1 and J is TRBJ1-5, with D possibly matching TRBD1 (5 bases). CDR1 and CDR2 (germline): KGHDR, SFDVKD. The germline V and J ends were trimmed by 4 bases and 5 bases, with 11 bases remaining between them. The CDR3 loop spans 14 amino acids. The CDR3 region has the DNA TGTGCCACCAGTGACCCAGACAGCTATCAGCCCCAGCATTTT. It yields the protein CATSDPDSYQPQHF.

The rearrangement links TRBV2 to TRBJ2-7; weak D call: TRBD2 (5 bases). Germline CDR1 SNHLY, CDR2 FYNNEI. With 6 bases removed from V and 3 bases from J, the gap between germline ends came to 9 bases. The CDR3 runs 12 residues. The CDR3 DNA reads TGTGCCAGCAGGCAACTAGTCTACGAGCAGTACTTC. This sequence encodes CASRQLVYEQYF.

CDR3 coding DNA: TGTGCCATCAGCGGGACTAGCGGGAGCCAAGAGACCCAGTACTTC. Translated, it gives CAISGTSGSQETQYF. J is TRBJ2-5 and V is TRBV10-3, with 14 bases lining up with TRBD2. V lost 6 bases and J lost 1; bases outside the gene matches: 1. The CDR3 contains 15 residues. Germline CDR1 and CDR2: ENHRY and SYGVKD.

The chain is built from TRBV4-1 and TRBJ2-3; a weak D match, TRBD2 (5 bases). Germline V gene data show CDR1 as MGHRA and CDR2 as YSYEKL. The CDR3 spans 14 residues. The ends were cut back, 3 bases at V and 8 bases at J, with 15 bases in the middle. CDR3 DNA sequence: TGCGCCAGCAGCCAGGAGCAGGAGGTTTCTACGCAGTATTTT. This gives the protein CASSQEQEVSTQYF.

The chain carries TRBV5-8 and TRBJ1-2, with D perhaps TRBD1 (5 bases). Germline V gene sequence: CDR1 SGHTS, CDR2 YDEGEE. Trimming stripped 4 bases from V and 4 bases from J, with 14 bases between. The CDR3 runs 14 residues. The CDR3, as DNA: TGTGCCAGCAGCCGACAGTACGGCCCCTATGGCTACACCTTC. Protein sequence: CASSRQYGPYGYTF.

This clone was found a few times. CDR3 in amino acids: CASQLAGGGDEQFF. The CDR3 DNA reads as TGTGCCAGCCAACTAGCGGGAGGCGGGGATGAGCAGTTCTTC. The chain uses TRBV5-4 and TRBJ2-1; 12 bases map to TRBD2. Per germline, CDR1 SGHNT and CDR2 YYREEE (reference sequence). V was pared by 7 bases and J by 8 bases, with 7 bases of the junction left unmatched. The CDR3 contains 14 residues.

The chain combines TRBV5-8 with TRBJ1-5; 8 positions agree with TRBD1. Germline V lookup: CDR1 SGHTS, CDR2 YDEGEE. The CDR3 covers 13 residues. V was pared by 5 bases and J by 6 bases, with 4 bases of the junction left unmatched. The CDR3 region has the DNA TGTGCCAGCAGTCAGGGGGCTGGTCAGCCCCAGCATTTT. Translation gives CASSQGAGQPQHF.